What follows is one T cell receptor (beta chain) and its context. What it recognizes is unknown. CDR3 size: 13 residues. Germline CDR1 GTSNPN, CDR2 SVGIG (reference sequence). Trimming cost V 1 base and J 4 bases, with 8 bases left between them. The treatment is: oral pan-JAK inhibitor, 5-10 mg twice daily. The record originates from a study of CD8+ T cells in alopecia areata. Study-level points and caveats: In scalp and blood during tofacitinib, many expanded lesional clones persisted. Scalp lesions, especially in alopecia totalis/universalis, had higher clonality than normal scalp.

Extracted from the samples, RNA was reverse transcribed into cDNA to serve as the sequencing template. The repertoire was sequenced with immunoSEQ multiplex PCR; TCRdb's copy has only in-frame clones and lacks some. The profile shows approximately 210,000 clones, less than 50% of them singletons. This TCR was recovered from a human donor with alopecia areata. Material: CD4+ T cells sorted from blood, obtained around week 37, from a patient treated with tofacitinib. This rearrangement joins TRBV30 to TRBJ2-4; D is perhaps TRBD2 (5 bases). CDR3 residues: CAWSGGAKNIQYF. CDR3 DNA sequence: TGTGCCTGGAGTGGGGGAGCAAAAAACATTCAGTACTTC.